Shown below are 25 T cell receptor beta chains from a single sample sequenced in a study of human T cells and chemical hapten exposure (dated by TCRdb to 2020 to 2022). The receptor library was made with RACE. The data were produced on a NextSeq 500. TCRdb trimmed the raw reads at Q25, called clones with MiXCR and kept productive beta chains. Rows are combined by CDR3 protein, so each entry shows the most common genes and DNA. Here the sample has some 84,000 distinct CDR3 sequences; 8.5% to 9% occur a single time. The top ten clonotypes cover 2.5% to 3% of the sample. Interpreted using the paper, the time point label stands for: pre-sensitization, week 0. Sample treatment or condition, as interpreted from the label and publication: therapeutic diphenylcyclopropenone sensitization with weekly scalp DPC. This sample comprised whole blood, obtained in connection with sensitization to the hapten diphenylcyclopropenone (DPC). These receptors originate from a man aged 40-50 years with alopecia areata. Some clones in this sample may be carry-over from other donors' samples.

The V call is TRBV3-1, the J call TRBJ2-2, with a weak D call TRBD2 (6 bases). Trimming removed 0 bases from V and 5 bases from J, with 16 bases in between. From germline, CDR1 is LGHDT and CDR2 YNNKEL (reference sequence). The CDR3 extends over 17 amino acids. The CDR3 nucleotides are TGTGCCAGCAGCCAAGATGGACCGACTAGTGGGACCGGGGAGCTGTTTTTT. Translating it yields CASSQDGPTSGTGELFF. The full variable domain, rest sourced from reference TRBV3-1 and TRBJ2-2, is DTAVSQTPKYLVTQMGNDKSIKCEQNLGHDTMYWYKQDSKKFLKIMFSYNNKELIINETVPNRFSPKSPDKAHLNLHINSLELGDSAVYFCASSQDGPTSGTGELFFGEGSRLTVL.

This clonotype was detected only a few times. V is TRBV10-2 and J is TRBJ2-5; 7 bases align to TRBD1. V dropped 2 bases and J dropped 6; count of bases not matched to a gene: 6. Germline V gene sequence: CDR1 WSHSY, CDR2 SAAADI. This CDR3 region has 14 residues. CDR3 DNA: TGCGCCAGCAGTGAGGGGACAGCGGTCCAGACCCAGTACTTC. Its protein product is CASSEGTAVQTQYF.

This clonotype has only a few counts. V usage is TRBV28 and J usage is TRBJ2-3, with 10 bases lining up with TRBD2. Germline values: CDR1 MDHEN, CDR2 SYDVKM. Germline trimming cut 4 bases from V and 5 bases from J; bases unmatched to any gene: 12. The CDR3 is made up of 17 amino acids. The CDR3 bases are TGTGCCAGCAGTTCCCTACTAGCGGGGAGCGATAGAGATACGCAGTATTTT. It codes for CASSSLLAGSDRDTQYF.

The V and J genes are TRBV6-6 and TRBJ1-2; D ambiguous. The germline CDR1 and CDR2 sequences are MNHNY and SVGAGI (reference sequence). Trimming stripped 2 bases from V and 7 bases from J, with 11 bases between. The CDR3 consists of 13 residues. CDR3 protein: CASSYREQRGYTF. The CDR3 coding sequence is TGTGCCAGCAGTTACAGGGAGCAGCGTGGCTACACCTTC.

This clonotype was detected ten times or more. This chain uses TRBV20-1 with TRBJ1-5; a possible D gene is TRBD1 (6 bases). The CDR3 has 16 residues. Germline loops: CDR1 DFQATT, CDR2 SNEGSKA (reference sequence). Trimming took 0 bases from V and 3 from J, leaving 15 bases between them. CDR3 coding DNA: TGCAGTGCTAGAGATGGCGAGGACAGATTCAATCAGCCCCAGCATTTT. Translating it yields CSARDGEDRFNQPQHF.

The rearrangement joins TRBV28 to TRBJ1-2; 7 bases align to TRBD1. The germline CDR1 and CDR2 sequences are MDHEN and SYDVKM. The V segment lost 1 base and the J segment 4 bases; nucleotides outside the gene matches: 3. The CDR3 totals 14 residues. In nucleotides, the CDR3 is TGTGCCAGCAGTTTATCAGGGGGTGGCTATGGCTACACCTTC. Amino acid sequence: CASSLSGGGYGYTF.

This rearrangement joins TRBV7-8 to TRBJ2-3; no clear D gene. V lost 5 bases to trimming and J lost 0 bases, with 9 bases between them. Germline CDR1 and CDR2: SGHVS and FQNEAQ. The CDR3 totals 14 residues. The CDR3 loop reads CASSKLPSTDTQYF. CDR3 nucleotide sequence: TGTGCCAGCAGCAAGCTCCCTAGCACAGATACGCAGTATTTT.

This clonotype was seen a few times. The chain links TRBV5-1 to TRBJ2-1; 7 nucleotides agree with TRBD1. This CDR3 spans 18 amino acids. Trimming took 3 bases from V and 0 from J; bases not matched to a gene: 12. Germline lookup yields CDR1 SGHRS and CDR2 YFSETQ. CDR3 loop: CASSSRTGRIASYNEQFF. The CDR3 nucleotides are TGCGCCAGCAGCTCCAGGACAGGCCGAATAGCCTCCTACAATGAGCAGTTCTTC.

This clonotype came up many times. This sequence joins TRBV6-2 or TRBV6-3 and TRBJ2-1; 11 bases are a match to TRBD2. The CDR3 consists of 15 residues. Germline CDR1 MNHEY, CDR2 SVGEGT. V gave up 1 base and J gave up 9 bases; unmatched junction bases: 5. CDR3 in amino acids: CASSYFSGRASEQFF. The CDR3 DNA reads TGTGCCAGCAGTTACTTTAGCGGGAGGGCCAGTGAGCAGTTCTTC.

The chain combines TRBV18 with TRBJ1-1; D gene ambiguous. The CDR3 contains 14 residues. Trimming pared 0 bases from V and 1 base from J, leaving 6 bases between. Germline CDR1 reads KGHSH; CDR2 reads LQKENI. The CDR3 nucleotides read TGTGCCAGCTCACCACCGCGAGAGAACACTGAAGCTTTCTTT. It yields the protein CASSPPRENTEAFF.

The chain joins TRBV21-1 to TRBJ2-5; the listed D gene, TRBD2, was not tested against the DNA. TRBV21-1 is deemed a pseudogene. The CDR3 contains 15 residues. The CDR3, as DNA: TGTGCCAGCAGCACACGGACTAGCGGCCAAGAGACCCAGTACTTC. This codes for CASSTRTSGQETQYF.

In its sample, this clonotype was seen a few times. This chain connects TRBV14 to TRBJ2-3, with D perhaps TRBD1 (7 bases). CDR3 length equals 16 residues. CDR1 is SGHDN and CDR2 is FVKESK in the germline V gene. The ends were cut back, 3 bases at V and 1 base at J, with 14 bases in the middle. CDR3 protein: CASSHLRDSRTDTQYF. The DNA for the CDR3 is TGTGCCAGCAGCCACCTGCGGGACAGTCGCACAGATACGCAGTATTTT.

The genes are TRBV7-9 and TRBJ1-3, with TRBD1 matching 7 bases. The CDR3 is made up of 13 amino acids. CDR1 is SEHNR and CDR2 is FQNEAQ in the germline V gene (reference sequence). Trimming took 5 bases from V and 7 from J; bases not matched to a gene: 5. The DNA for the CDR3 is TGTGCCAGCAGCGGGACAGAGAGTAACACCATATATTTT. Residues: CASSGTESNTIYF.

The chain recombines TRBV7-6 with TRBJ2-3; D unclear. The ends were cut back, 1 base at V and 0 bases at J, with 14 bases in the middle. Germline V CDR1 and CDR2: SGHVS, FNYEAQ. The CDR3 length is 17 residues. The CDR3 loop reads CASSLVFGPRSTDTQYF. The CDR3 DNA sequence: TGTGCCAGCAGCTTAGTTTTCGGGCCGCGCAGCACAGATACGCAGTATTTT.

This clonotype was found many times. This rearrangement joins TRBV29-1 to TRBJ2-4; perhaps TRBD2 as D (7 bases). With 7 bases removed from V and 3 bases from J, the gap between germline ends came to 16 bases. CDR1 SQVTM and CDR2 ANQGSEA come from the germline V gene. This CDR3 has 14 amino acids. CDR3 nucleotide sequence: TGCAGCGGTCTAGCGGAGGGGGGCAAAAACATTCAGTACTTC. This translates into CSGLAEGGKNIQYF.

This sequence joins TRBV4-3 and TRBJ1-4; D is undetermined. Deletions cut 6 bases from V and 0 bases from J, with 8 bases between. The germline V gene encodes CDR1 LGHNA and CDR2 YSLEER. This CDR3 is built from 14 residues. CDR3 in DNA: TGCGCCAGCAGGGAAGCCGCAACTAATGAAAAACTGTTTTTT. Protein: CASREAATNEKLFF.

This rearrangement joins TRBV7-3 to TRBJ2-5; TRBD2 aligns across 15 bases. Germline V gene lookup returns CDR1 SGHTA and CDR2 FQGTGA. The CDR3 loop spans 16 amino acids. Trimming took 4 bases from V and 7 from J; bases not matched to a gene: 7. The CDR3 DNA reads TGTGCCAGCAGCTCGGGACTAGCGGGAGGCTACGCGACCCAGTACTTC. It translates to CASSSGLAGGYATQYF.

V gene TRBV28 combines with J gene TRBJ2-3, with 8 positions matching TRBD2. Germline V gene sequence: CDR1 MDHEN, CDR2 SYDVKM. The CDR3 is made up of 15 amino acids. V shed 6 bases and J 2 bases; nucleotides not matched to a gene: 7. CDR3 in amino acids: CASRETSGSTDTQYF. In DNA form, the CDR3 reads TGTGCCAGCAGGGAAACTAGCGGTTCCACAGATACGCAGTATTTT.

This clonotype was seen a handful of times. The chain has TRBV6-2 or TRBV6-3 and TRBJ2-3; D remains ambiguous. This CDR3 has 12 amino acids. V shed 5 bases and J shed 2 bases, with 5 bases lying between them. In germline, CDR1 is MNHEY, CDR2 SVGEGT. The CDR3 protein is CASSPHTDTQYF. CDR3 nucleotide sequence: TGTGCCAGCAGTCCTCACACAGATACGCAGTATTTT.

This clonotype has a handful of counts. J is TRBJ1-3 and V is TRBV12-3 or TRBV12-4; weak D call: TRBD1 (6 bases). The CDR3 covers 16 residues. V lost 6 bases, J lost 0 bases, and 15 bases lay in between. CDR3 DNA sequence: TGTGCCAGCAGGAGGGACACCGTCCTCTCTGGAAACACCATATATTTT. It specifies CASRRDTVLSGNTIYF.

This clonotype was picked up a small number of times. DNA of the CDR3: TGTGCCAGCAGCATCCTAGCGCTGGGGTACACCGGGGAGCTGTTTTTT. Protein: CASSILALGYTGELFF. The chain has TRBV12-3 or TRBV12-4 and TRBJ2-2; D may be TRBD2 (6 bases). V gave up 6 bases and J gave up 3 bases, with 17 bases separating them. CDR3 length: 16 amino acids.

This rearrangement joins TRBV29-1 to TRBJ2-7; D gene uncertain. This CDR3 has 15 residues. From germline, CDR1 is SQVTM and CDR2 ANQGSEA. Trimming pared 1 base from V and 1 base from J, leaving 14 bases between. The CDR3 DNA sequence: TGCAGCGTTGAAGTTGGCGAGACTGGTTCCTACGAGCAGTACTTC. Its protein is CSVEVGETGSYEQYF.

The V gene is TRBV6-6, the J gene TRBJ2-2; possible D gene TRBD2, 5 bases. CDR1 is MNHNY and CDR2 is SVGAGI in the germline V gene (reference sequence). V was clipped by 5 bases and J by 9 bases, with 19 bases between them. The CDR3 contains 15 residues. CDR3 bases: TGTGCCAGCAGTCCGCCGGACTCCTCGAGCTGGGAGCTGTTTTTT. Protein sequence: CASSPPDSSSWELFF.

V gene TRBV29-1 combines with J gene TRBJ2-1; TRBD1 or TRBD2 may be the D gene (5 bases each). The CDR3 contains 14 residues. Trimming left V 4 bases short and J 7 bases short, with 17 bases between. Germline lookup yields CDR1 SQVTM and CDR2 ANQGSEA. CDR3 nucleotide sequence: TGCAGCGTTGTGGGCGGGCCGGGGCAAAATGAGCAGTTCTTC. Its translation is CSVVGGPGQNEQFF.

By sample fraction, this clonotype is medium-sized. The V and J genes are TRBV19 and TRBJ2-3; D gene ambiguous. The CDR3 has 11 residues. Germline V gene lookup returns CDR1 LNHDA and CDR2 SQIVND (reference sequence). V gave up 6 bases and J gave up 6 bases, with 7 bases separating them. The CDR3 is CASSTTDTQYF. CDR3 DNA: TGTGCCAGTAGCACAACGGATACGCAGTATTTT.